This T cell receptor beta chain was profiled in a study of T cell repertoires in cytomegalovirus infection (dated 2019 in TCRdb). Regarding the research as a whole: The HLA type of each donor mattered for the analysis, because public TCR beta signatures pointed to carriage of CMV infection along with the matching HLA type.

The CDR3 goes from the cysteine to the phenylalanine over 13 residues. Of all the DNA, just the CDR3 is kept, 39 bases in frame from base 1. V sheds 3 bases and J sheds 1 base, leaving 7 bases between their ends. General findings and caveats noted by the study authors: In both this cohort and an independent cohort of 350 or so donors, the cumulative frequency of public TCR beta family members distinguished carriers of CMV infection plus the relevant HLA type. In the ex vivo response, HLA-C-restricted CMV-specific TCR beta clonotypes were dominant, and in two of eight donors the single most frequent clonotype came from this HLA-C-restricted group.

Sequencing was performed on an Illumina HiSeq 1500. Through fastp at Q25 and MiXCR, TCRdb rebuilt clones from the public reads, retaining in-frame beta chains. Entries that share a CDR3 protein sequence are merged under the most common genes and DNA. The sample profile shows 100,000 or so distinct CDR3 sequences; 20% to 30% of them were found once. The ten largest make up about 39% of the sample. This clonotype appeared many times. Its antigen target is currently unknown. The sample holds no much larger clone one base away, and base qualities are not on file. This sequence originates from a human donor in good health (CMV status not recorded). Some clones in this sample may be carry-over from other donors' samples. The sequenced material came from CD8+ T cells from PBMCs. The receptor chain draws on TRBV12-3 or TRBV12-4 and TRBJ2-7; the D gene is perhaps TRBD2, on 5 matching bases. The DNA sequence is given as TGTGCCAGCAGTTTCGGGGAGTCCTACGAGCAGTACTTC. The resulting protein is CASSFGESYEQYF.